The 28 T cell receptor beta chains in this list originate from one sample, sequenced in a study of T cells in Graves' hyperthyroidism and ophthalmopathy. From RNA transcripts, TCR beta CDR3 regions were amplified. HTBI primers drove first-round RT-PCR of the TCR CDR3. MiXCR, applied by TCRdb to the multiplex PCR reads, yields one record per CDR3 protein. This sample has 600,000 to 850,000 distinct CDR3 sequences, with around 20% found just once. Input material: blood. Receptors were obtained from a woman in her 50s with Graves' hyperthyroidism that later progressed to Graves' ophthalmopathy.

This clonotype was detected a few times. J is TRBJ1-2 and V is TRBV12-3 or TRBV12-4; no firm D call. The CDR3 is 15 amino acids. Deletions cut 2 bases from V and 0 bases from J, with 10 bases between. DNA of the CDR3: TGTGCCAGCAGTTTAATGGCAGGTCCTAACTATGGCTACACCTTC. Protein sequence: CASSLMAGPNYGYTF.

The rearrangement joins TRBV10-3 to TRBJ1-2; D unclear. Trimming removed 2 bases at V and 0 bases at J, with 10 bases between. The CDR3 totals 15 residues. Germline loops: CDR1 ENHRY, CDR2 SYGVKD. CDR3 sequence reads: CAISEREIPNYGYTF. The CDR3, as DNA: TGTGCCATCAGTGAGCGTGAAATACCTAACTATGGCTACACCTTC.

V is TRBV14 and J is TRBJ2-2; D is perhaps TRBD1 (6 bases). The V end was cut by 1 base, the J end by 3 bases, with 12 bases between. Germline V gene data show CDR1 as SGHDN and CDR2 as FVKESK. CDR3 size: 16 residues. The CDR3 reads CASSQARGRHTGELFF. As DNA, the CDR3 is TGTGCCAGCAGCCAAGCCAGGGGCAGACACACCGGGGAGCTGTTTTTT.

This clonotype was seen repeatedly, ten times or more. The V gene is TRBV11-2, the J gene TRBJ2-6, with a tentative D call TRBD2 (6 bases). The germline gives CDR1 SGHAT, CDR2 FQNNGV. Trimming shortened V by 5 bases and J by 4 bases, and 15 bases separated the two germline ends. The CDR3 contains 16 residues. CDR3 nucleotides: TGTGCCAGCAGCAGGGGAGGCGGCCCGGGGGCCAACGTCCTGACTTTC. Amino acid sequence: CASSRGGGPGANVLTF. The full variable domain, rest sourced from reference TRBV11-2 and TRBJ2-6, is EAGVAQSPRYKIIEKRQSVAFWCNPISGHATLYWYQQILGQGPKLLIQFQNNGVVDDSQLPKDRFSAERLKGVDSTLKIQPAKLEDSAVYLCASSRGGGPGANVLTFGAGSRLTVL.

This clonotype was found many times. The V call is TRBV2, the J call TRBJ1-5; no clear D. The CDR3 is 14 amino acids. The V end lost 6 bases, the J end lost 2 bases, and 11 bases lay between the germline ends. Germline V gene lookup returns CDR1 SNHLY and CDR2 FYNNEI. The CDR3 DNA reads TGTGCCAGCAGGGCCCTCCGGGGCAATCAGCCCCAGCATTTT. It is translated as CASRALRGNQPQHF.

This clonotype was seen repeatedly, ten times or more. The chain has TRBV3-1 and TRBJ2-1; D remains ambiguous. CDR3 length: 14 amino acids. The germline V gene has CDR1 LGHDT and CDR2 YNNKEL (reference sequence). With 0 bases removed from V and 7 bases from J, the gap between germline ends came to 10 bases. Written as DNA, the CDR3 is TGTGCCAGCAGCCAAGAACGGGTTTCGAATGAGCAGTTCTTC. Translating it yields CASSQERVSNEQFF.

Many counts were recorded for this clonotype. The chain uses TRBV28 and TRBJ1-5, with D possibly TRBD1 on 5 matching bases. Germline V gives CDR1 MDHEN, CDR2 SYDVKM. V was shortened by 2 bases and J by 9 bases, with 11 bases between the two germline ends. This CDR3 comprises 13 residues. CDR3 sequence: CASSLGAPGPQHF. The CDR3 DNA is TGTGCCAGCAGTTTAGGGGCCCCGGGGCCCCAGCATTTT.

A remark on this clonotype: Its ends do not fully match the called genes, so a read error is possible. The CDR3 region is CASGQELAGLTSYEQYF. The CDR3 bases are TGTGCCAGCGGCCAAGAATTGGCAGGGCTGACCTCCTACGAGCAGTACTTC. This chain joins TRBV4-2 and TRBJ2-7; D is possibly TRBD1 (5 bases). In germline, CDR1 is LGHNA, CDR2 YNFKEQ. CDR3 length equals 17 residues.

The J gene is TRBJ2-3, the V gene TRBV28; 9 nucleotides match TRBD1. In germline, CDR1 is MDHEN, CDR2 SYDVKM. V shed 6 bases and J 4 bases; nucleotides not matched to a gene: 5. The CDR3 has 14 residues. The CDR3 loop reads CASRGDRVADTQYF. CDR3 sequence (DNA): TGTGCCAGCAGGGGGGACAGGGTAGCAGATACGCAGTATTTT.

V and J are TRBV3-1 and TRBJ1-1; 9 bases line up with TRBD1. With 3 bases clipped from V and 6 bases from J, the junction kept 14 bases outside the gene matches. CDR1 is LGHDT, CDR2 YNNKEL, per germline (reference sequence). CDR3 length: 17 residues. This CDR3 reads CASSQGLTGGDSPEAFF. The DNA for the CDR3 is TGTGCCAGCAGCCAGGGCTTAACAGGGGGCGATTCCCCTGAAGCTTTCTTT.

The J gene is TRBJ2-3, the V gene TRBV6-1; 7 positions match TRBD2. V trimming: 0 bases; J trimming: 1 base; junction bases outside the gene matches: 1. CDR3 length equals 15 residues. CDR1 is MNHNS and CDR2 is SASEGT in the germline V gene. CDR3 sequence: CASSEARGGTDTQYF. CDR3 sequence (DNA): TGTGCCAGCAGTGAAGCACGGGGGGGCACAGATACGCAGTATTTT.

This clonotype was detected only a few times. The J gene is TRBJ2-3, the V gene TRBV29-1; a weak D match, TRBD2 (7 bases). Deletions cut 7 bases from V and 7 bases from J, with 24 bases between. The CDR3 is made up of 15 amino acids. Germline V gene data show CDR1 as SQVTM and CDR2 as ANQGSEA. CDR3 loop: CSGGAGALALNTQYF. The CDR3, as DNA: TGCAGCGGGGGGGCGGGGGCCCTCGCTTTGAATACGCAGTATTTT.

This clonotype has a handful of counts. The chain employs TRBV2 and TRBJ2-4; TRBD1 matches at 8 bases. J was trimmed by 10 bases and V by 4 bases; bases with no gene match: 6. This CDR3 spans 13 amino acids. Germline assignment: CDR1 SNHLY and CDR2 FYNNEI. This CDR3 reads CASSVGQVEIQYF. As DNA, the CDR3 is TGTGCCAGCAGTGTGGGACAGGTTGAGATTCAGTACTTC.

This clonotype was seen only a few times. The chain links TRBV27 to TRBJ1-1, with 9 bases that match TRBD1. The length of the CDR3 is 15 residues. The V segment lost 7 bases and the J segment 3 bases; nucleotides outside the gene matches: 9. Germline V gives CDR1 MNHEY, CDR2 SMNVEV (reference sequence). The CDR3 DNA reads as TGTGCCAGCAACAGGGGGCGCATTTCGGACACTGAAGCTTTCTTT. It codes for CASNRGRISDTEAFF.

J is TRBJ1-4 and V is TRBV12-3 or TRBV12-4; D not resolved. This CDR3 contains 15 residues. Trimming stripped 7 bases from V and 6 bases from J, with 18 bases between. The CDR3 DNA follows: TGTGCCAGCACTAAAGGGAGGACGGACTATGAAAAACTGTTTTTT. Encoded protein: CASTKGRTDYEKLFF.

The V gene is TRBV19, the J gene TRBJ1-5; D is ambiguous. This CDR3 comprises 15 residues. V was shortened by 4 bases and J by 5 bases, with 15 bases between the two germline ends. Per the germline V gene, CDR1 is LNHDA and CDR2 is SQIVND (reference sequence). In DNA, the CDR3 is TGTGCCAGTAGTAACGAAAGGGTAAGTCATCAGCCCCAGCATTTT. Amino acids: CASSNERVSHQPQHF.

This clonotype was detected many times. The genes are TRBV11-3 and TRBJ2-2; TRBD2 is a possible D gene (6 bases). Trimming cost V 2 bases and J 3 bases, with 13 bases left between them. From germline, CDR1 is SGHNT and CDR2 YENEEA. The CDR3 runs to 16 residues. The CDR3 sequence is CASSLSLAADTGELFF. As DNA, the CDR3 is TGTGCCAGCAGCTTAAGTTTAGCGGCGGACACCGGGGAGCTGTTTTTT.

This clonotype was counted between two and nine times. This chain uses TRBV7-2 with TRBJ1-2; D remains ambiguous. V gave up 0 bases and J gave up 1 base, with 6 bases separating them. The CDR3 is 14 residues long. Germline lookup yields CDR1 SGHTA and CDR2 FQGNSA. The CDR3 DNA sequence: TGTGCCAGCAGCTTAGCGCGGGGTAACTATGGCTACACCTTC. Amino acid sequence: CASSLARGNYGYTF.

This clonotype appeared a few times. The chain combines TRBV2 with TRBJ1-5; possibly TRBD1 for D (6 bases). The V end was cut by 5 bases, the J end by 7 bases, with 15 bases between. The CDR3 is 14 residues long. CDR1 and CDR2 (germline): SNHLY, FYNNEI. The CDR3 DNA sequence: TGTGCCAGCAGTACCTCCAACAGGGCACAGCCCCAGCATTTT. Protein sequence: CASSTSNRAQPQHF.

This CDR3 is CASSPSSGGAYEQFF. The DNA for the CDR3 is TGCGCCAGCAGCCCTTCTAGCGGGGGGGCCTATGAGCAGTTCTTC. This rearrangement joins TRBV4-1 to TRBJ2-1, with 12 bases that match TRBD2. The CDR3 runs 15 residues. V lost 4 bases, J lost 8 bases, and 6 bases stayed unmatched. The germline V gene encodes CDR1 MGHRA and CDR2 YSYEKL.

This clonotype was recorded a few times. V and J are TRBV12-3 or TRBV12-4 and TRBJ1-2, with D possibly TRBD1 on 6 matching bases. V dropped 5 bases and J dropped 4 bases, with 23 bases sitting between them. CDR3 size: 17 residues. CDR3 loop: CASSRDRIGLRPYGYTF. CDR3 bases: TGTGCCAGCAGTAGAGACAGGATAGGACTTCGGCCCTATGGCTACACCTTC.

The V gene is TRBV29-1, the J gene TRBJ2-5; 12 bases are a match to TRBD2. Germline values: CDR1 SQVTM, CDR2 ANQGSEA. J was trimmed by 4 bases and V by 5 bases; bases with no gene match: 5. This CDR3 has 14 amino acids. CDR3 amino acids: CSVPLAGGRETQYF. Here the CDR3 DNA reads TGCAGCGTTCCCCTAGCGGGGGGGCGAGAGACCCAGTACTTC.

The chain is built from TRBV14 and TRBJ2-1; D uncertain. Trimming left V 3 bases short and J 10 bases short, with 10 bases between. This CDR3 region has 12 residues. In germline, CDR1 is SGHDN, CDR2 FVKESK. CDR3 sequence (DNA): TGTGCCAGCAGCCACCAGACGAGCGAGCAGTTCTTC. Translating gives CASSHQTSEQFF.

This clonotype was seen a handful of times. The rearrangement links TRBV18 to TRBJ2-5; D might be TRBD2 (5 bases). Looked up from germline, CDR1 is KGHSH and CDR2 is LQKENI. CDR3 length: 14 residues. Trimming stripped 2 bases from V and 5 bases from J, with 12 bases between. CDR3 residues: CASSPRAGDETQYF. The CDR3 DNA reads TGTGCCAGCTCACCAAGGGCGGGTGATGAGACCCAGTACTTC.

This clonotype was picked up one time. The chain links TRBV2 to TRBJ2-5; 10 positions agree with TRBD2. The CDR3 is made up of 15 amino acids. Trimming took 3 bases from V and 5 from J; bases not matched to a gene: 6. Per the germline V gene, CDR1 is SNHLY and CDR2 is FYNNEI. The CDR3 loop is CASSEPGLASETQYF. The CDR3 coding sequence is TGTGCCAGCAGTGAGCCGGGACTAGCGAGCGAGACCCAGTACTTC.

This clonotype was observed at least ten times. V usage is TRBV30 and J usage is TRBJ1-1, with 7 bases that match TRBD1. The V gene end was trimmed by 3 bases and the J gene end by 10 bases; junction bases not matched to a gene: 8. The CDR3 has 12 residues. The germline gives CDR1 GTSNPN, CDR2 SVGIG (reference sequence). This CDR3 reads CAWRRDRVGAFF. DNA for the CDR3: TGTGCCTGGAGGAGAGACAGGGTGGGAGCTTTCTTT.

This clonotype was seen a handful of times. The J gene is TRBJ2-3, the V gene TRBV2, with D possibly being TRBD2 (6 bases). The CDR3 covers 14 residues. V was trimmed by 8 bases and J by 5 bases, leaving 17 bases between them. Germline values: CDR1 SNHLY, CDR2 FYNNEI. CDR3 DNA: TGTGCCAGCGGGAGGACCGAAGGGGAAGATACGCAGTATTTT. Its translation: CASGRTEGEDTQYF.

This clonotype was observed many times. V gene TRBV30 combines with J gene TRBJ1-5, with 8 bases matching TRBD1. Germline lookup yields CDR1 GTSNPN and CDR2 SVGIG (reference sequence). With 6 bases clipped from V and 0 bases from J, the junction kept 4 bases outside the gene matches. There are 14 residues in the CDR3. CDR3 DNA: TGTGCCTGCTGGACAGGGATTAGCAATCAGCCCCAGCATTTT. Its protein is CACWTGISNQPQHF. The full variable domain, completed using reference TRBV30 and TRBJ1-5, is SQTIHQWPATLVQPVGSPLSLECTVEGTSNPNLYWYRQAAGRGLQLLFYSVGIGQISSEVPQNLSASRPQDRQFILSSKKLLLSDSGFYLCACWTGISNQPQHFGDGTRLSIL.